This TCR beta chain came from a study of blood T cell repertoires in COVID-19. Overall study: There were acute and convalescent COVID-19 samples, and they came from the United States, Italy and Spain.

The V segment lost 3 bases and the J segment 6 bases; nucleotides outside the gene matches: 8. The CDR3 spans 15 residues. Germline CDR1 is SGHAT and CDR2 is FQNNGV. Authors' methods: Amplification of reference gene primers was used by the study to estimate nucleated cell counts. Profiled with immunoSEQ multiplex PCR; TCRdb holds only in-frame clones, not every one. The V and J calls and clone size are taken from that table; D and trimming were inferred from the DNA. The repertoire consists of around 420,000 clones, with roughly 87% occurring once and the leading ten covering approximately 2.1%. Residents of about two dozen US areas, aged about 18 to 89 years, made up the participants. Participants' reported clinical history set cohort assignment.

Sequencing input: PBMCs or T cells enriched from blood (not recorded which). The V call is TRBV11-2, the J call TRBJ1-1; 9 positions agree with TRBD1. This clonotype was sampled from a woman aged 40 to 50 with acute COVID-19. CDR3 in amino acids: CASSFNGQGTAEAFF. CDR3 coding DNA: TGTGCCAGCAGCTTTAATGGACAGGGGACGGCTGAAGCTTTCTTT.